What follows are 27 T cell receptor beta chains derived from one specimen sequenced in a study of blood T cell repertoires in COVID-19. Profiled with immunoSEQ multiplex PCR; TCRdb holds only in-frame clones, not every one. The sample lists about 260,000 clones, about 87% seen once, with more than 1% in the top ten. Sequences were obtained from PBMCs or T cells enriched from blood (not recorded which). These receptors were taken from a woman aged 40 to 50 with acute COVID-19.

The rearrangement uses TRBV12-3 or TRBV12-4 and TRBJ2-1; tentative D call: TRBD1 (6 bases). Trimming removed 2 bases from V and 10 bases from J, with 12 bases in between. The CDR3 extends over 13 amino acids. CDR3 loop: CASSLSQGGEQFF. The CDR3 DNA sequence: TGTGCCAGCAGTTTATCACAGGGTGGGGAGCAGTTCTTC.

The chain combines TRBV7-8 with TRBJ1-5, with D possibly matching TRBD1 (5 bases). In germline, CDR1 is SGHVS, CDR2 FQNEAQ. CDR3 length equals 17 residues. Trimming took off 5 bases at V and 5 bases at J, with 22 bases between the two ends. Here the CDR3 DNA reads TGTGCCAGCAGCCCCAGATTTAGGGAGGGGAACGATCAGCCCCAGCATTTT. Amino acid sequence: CASSPRFREGNDQPQHF.

This chain uses TRBV11-1 with TRBJ1-1; D might be TRBD1 (5 bases). The germline gives CDR1 SGHAT, CDR2 FQDESV (reference sequence). The CDR3 sequence is 16 residues long. The V end lost 3 bases, the J end lost 0 bases, and 14 bases lay between the germline ends. CDR3 region: CASSFPRDVMNTEAFF. The CDR3 region has the DNA TGTGCCAGCAGCTTCCCCAGGGATGTTATGAACACTGAAGCTTTCTTT.

The chain uses TRBV24-1 and TRBJ2-1, with D tentatively TRBD2 (7 bases). The germline gives CDR1 KGHDR, CDR2 SFDVKD. The CDR3 is 17 amino acids. The germline V and J ends were trimmed by 0 bases and 4 bases, with 15 bases remaining between them. The CDR3 spells CATSDLGRGGGYNEQFF. CDR3 DNA sequence: TGTGCCACCAGTGATTTGGGGCGGGGAGGGGGGTACAATGAGCAGTTCTTC.

The rearrangement links TRBV6-9 to TRBJ1-3; D may be TRBD1 (5 bases). CDR1 is MNHGY, CDR2 SVAAGI, per germline. There are 17 residues in the CDR3. V was trimmed by 2 bases and J by 0 bases, leaving 14 bases between them. The CDR3 here is CASSYGDRGDSGNTIYF. CDR3 nucleotide sequence: TGTGCCAGCAGTTATGGGGACCGGGGGGACTCTGGAAACACCATATATTTT.

This clone was recorded only once. The chain links TRBV4-3 to TRBJ2-7; TRBD2 might be the D (5 bases). V lost 8 bases and J lost 5, with 16 bases in between. The CDR3 covers 13 residues. CDR1 LGHNA and CDR2 YSLEER come from the germline V gene. The CDR3 DNA reads TGCGCCAGCCCCGAGGGCACAGCCCACGAGCAGTACGTC. It encodes CASPEGTAHEQYV.

This clone was seen only a few times. This chain connects TRBV5-4 to TRBJ1-2; D is undetermined. The CDR3 contains 13 residues. V lost 3 bases, J lost 8 bases, and 14 bases lay in between. CDR1 is SGHNT and CDR2 is YYREEE in the germline V gene (reference sequence). CDR3 sequence (DNA): TGTGCCAGCAGCTCGGGAGGGATCCTGGGCTACACCTTC. It translates to CASSSGGILGYTF.

The chain joins TRBV12-3 or TRBV12-4 to TRBJ1-1, with TRBD1 identical over 9 bases. V lost 6 bases to trimming and J lost 5 bases; unmatched junction nucleotides: 4. This CDR3 has 13 residues. The CDR3 DNA is TGTGCCAGCAGCGGACAGGGGTGGACTGAAGCTTTCTTT. This sequence encodes CASSGQGWTEAFF.

This clone was picked up a small number of times. V usage is TRBV11-3 and J usage is TRBJ2-6; possibly TRBD1 for D (5 bases). Germline CDR1 reads SGHNT; CDR2 reads YENEEA. This CDR3 comprises 16 residues. Between the trimmed V and J ends, which lost 6 bases and 2 bases, there was a span of 14 bases. CDR3 residues: CASSRGSSAGANVLTF. For the CDR3, the DNA is TGTGCCAGCAGTAGGGGATCAAGCGCTGGGGCCAACGTCCTGACTTTC.

This chain links TRBV6-5 with TRBJ2-5; D ambiguous. The germline V and J ends were trimmed by 6 bases and 8 bases, with 19 bases remaining between them. Germline assignment: CDR1 MNHEY and CDR2 SVGAGI. The CDR3 loop spans 14 amino acids. The CDR3 reads CASSSTRKVRTQYF. In DNA, the CDR3 is TGTGCCAGCAGCTCGACACGGAAAGTGAGAACCCAGTACTTC.

The chain is built from TRBV24-1 and TRBJ2-1, with unresolved D. CDR1 is KGHDR, CDR2 SFDVKD, per germline. V was clipped by 2 bases and J by 6 bases, with 10 bases between them. This CDR3 region has 14 residues. CDR3 region: CATSDSTVSNEQFF. The CDR3 DNA reads TGTGCCACCAGTGATTCCACAGTCTCCAATGAGCAGTTCTTC.

V and J are TRBV28 and TRBJ2-7; D unresolved. Trimming left V 4 bases short and J 0 bases short, with 4 bases between. Germline V gene sequence: CDR1 MDHEN, CDR2 SYDVKM. The CDR3 consists of 12 residues. CDR3 bases: TGTGCCAGCAGTTCCGTCTCCTACGAGCAGTACTTC. It translates to CASSSVSYEQYF.

The gene calls are TRBV9 and TRBJ2-7; a possible D gene is TRBD2 (5 bases). Germline V lookup: CDR1 SGDLS, CDR2 YYNGEE. Trimming took off 0 bases at V and 4 bases at J, with 14 bases between the two ends. The CDR3 covers 15 residues. CDR3 residues: CASSVGIAGGYEQYF. CDR3 in DNA: TGTGCCAGCAGCGTAGGGATCGCGGGCGGGTACGAGCAGTACTTC.

The chain uses TRBV10-2 and TRBJ1-2, with 9 bases identical to TRBD1. There are 15 residues in the CDR3. V lost 7 bases and J lost 2; bases outside the gene matches: 8. From germline, CDR1 is WSHSY and CDR2 SAAADI. Here the CDR3 reads CASIDGTGPNYGYTF. The CDR3 nucleotides are TGCGCCAGCATTGACGGGACAGGGCCCAACTATGGCTACACCTTC.

The chain couples TRBV12-5 to TRBJ2-1; D might be TRBD1 (6 bases). Germline lookup yields CDR1 LGHNT and CDR2 FRNRAP. V shed 4 bases and J shed 4 bases, with 11 bases lying between them. The CDR3 spans 14 residues. The CDR3 here is CASGSDRLYNEQFF. The CDR3 DNA is TGTGCTAGTGGTTCAGACAGGCTATACAATGAGCAGTTCTTC.

The rearrangement uses TRBV30 and TRBJ1-3; D call uncertain. Trimming removed 2 bases at V and 11 bases at J, with 10 bases between. This CDR3 spans 11 amino acids. Germline CDR1 and CDR2: GTSNPN and SVGIG (reference sequence). The CDR3 loop is CAWSSSIAIYF. CDR3 bases: TGTGCCTGGAGTTCTAGTATTGCCATATATTTT.

The chain links TRBV5-1 to TRBJ2-3, with D perhaps matching TRBD2 (5 bases). The CDR3 has 15 amino acids. Germline V gene sequence: CDR1 SGHRS, CDR2 YFSETQ. Trimming took off 0 bases at V and 0 bases at J, with 8 bases between the two ends. CDR3 nucleotide sequence: TGCGCCAGCAGCTTGGACGGCGGGAGCACAGATACGCAGTATTTT. Translating gives CASSLDGGSTDTQYF.

The rearrangement links TRBV19 to TRBJ2-3; possibly TRBD1 for D (5 bases). The V gene lost 5 bases and the J gene lost 0 bases, with 9 bases spanning the gap. Germline loops: CDR1 LNHDA, CDR2 SQIVND (reference sequence). This CDR3 is built from 14 residues. In nucleotides, the CDR3 is TGTGCCAGTAGTGCGACAGCTAGCACAGATACGCAGTATTTT. Translation gives CASSATASTDTQYF. Supplemented by reference TRBV19 and TRBJ2-3, the full variable domain reads DGGITQSPKYLFRKEGQNVTLSCEQNLNHDAMYWYRQDPGQGLRLIYYSQIVNDFQKGDIAEGYSVSREKKESFPLTVTSAQKNPTAFYLCASSATASTDTQYFGPGTRLTVL.

The chain uses TRBV4-2 and TRBJ2-7, with TRBD2 identical over 9 bases. Unmatched junction bases numbered 9, after V lost 0 bases and J lost 3 bases. The CDR3 has 17 residues. Per the germline V gene, CDR1 is LGHNA and CDR2 is YNFKEQ. CDR3 bases: TGTGCCAGCAGCCAAGAGGCGGCTAGCGGGACGTGCTACGAGCAGTACGTC. Its protein is CASSQEAASGTCYEQYV.

This chain links TRBV2 with TRBJ1-1; 9 bases are a match to TRBD1. Per the germline V gene, CDR1 is SNHLY and CDR2 is FYNNEI. The J segment lost 5 bases and the V segment lost 4 bases, leaving 8 bases of the junction unmatched. The CDR3 extends over 15 amino acids. The DNA of the CDR3 is TGTGCCAGCAGTGCAAGGAGACAGGGGGGAACTGAAGCTTTCTTT. Protein sequence: CASSARRQGGTEAFF.

The chain links TRBV13 to TRBJ2-4; TRBD2 matches 9 bases. The CDR3 spans 16 residues. Germline CDR1 PRHDT, CDR2 FYEKMQ (reference sequence). The V segment lost 3 bases and the J segment 0 bases; nucleotides outside the gene matches: 3. CDR3 sequence: CASSFGGRVAKNIQYF. Here the CDR3 DNA reads TGTGCCAGCAGCTTCGGCGGGAGGGTAGCCAAAAACATTCAGTACTTC.

The table lists this clone with a few counts. V and J are TRBV28 and TRBJ1-1, with 7 bases lining up with TRBD1. The junction had 8 bases not matched to a gene; V was cut back by 5 bases and J by 11 bases. CDR1 and CDR2 from the germline V gene are MDHEN and SYDVKM. This CDR3 contains 12 residues. Here the CDR3 reads CASSRGQAGAFF. The CDR3 DNA follows: TGTGCCAGCAGTCGCGGACAGGCTGGGGCTTTCTTT.

This chain uses TRBV5-8 with TRBJ2-5; 8 nucleotides agree with TRBD1. CDR1 is SGHTS, CDR2 YDEGEE, per germline. Trimming took 4 bases from V and 5 from J; bases not matched to a gene: 7. The CDR3 contains 14 residues. DNA of the CDR3: TGTGCCAGCAGCCACGGACAGGGACCGGAGACCCAGTACTTC. Encoded protein: CASSHGQGPETQYF.

The chain is built from TRBV9 and TRBJ1-1, with D tentatively TRBD1 (6 bases). There are 15 residues in the CDR3. Trimming left V 1 base short and J 3 bases short, with 13 bases between. The germline V gene has CDR1 SGDLS and CDR2 YYNGEE. The CDR3 protein is CASSVLGAPDTEAFF. The CDR3 DNA reads as TGTGCCAGCAGCGTATTGGGGGCCCCCGACACTGAAGCTTTCTTT.

J is TRBJ1-6 and V is TRBV5-5; no reliable D call. The CDR3 covers 14 residues. In germline, CDR1 is SGHKS, CDR2 YYEKEE (reference sequence). V was cut by 0 bases and J by 9 bases, with 10 bases left in between. In nucleotides, the CDR3 is TGTGCCAGCAGCTTGGATGCCGGGATTTCACCCCTCCACTTT. Its translation is CASSLDAGISPLHF.

The chain recombines TRBV18 with TRBJ2-5, with 8 bases aligning to TRBD1. Germline trimming cut 3 bases from V and 4 bases from J; bases unmatched to any gene: 10. In germline, CDR1 is KGHSH, CDR2 LQKENI. This CDR3 is 16 amino acids long. CDR3 bases: TGTGCCAGCTCACCTGGCGGACAGGGATTAGCAGAGACCCAGTACTTC. Its protein is CASSPGGQGLAETQYF.

The V and J genes are TRBV7-8 and TRBJ1-2; D gene unclear. Trimming pared 2 bases from V and 0 bases from J, leaving 10 bases between. The CDR3 covers 15 residues. From germline, CDR1 is SGHVS and CDR2 FQNEAQ. CDR3 protein: CASSLRAEANYGYTF. DNA for the CDR3: TGTGCCAGCAGCTTACGGGCGGAGGCTAACTATGGCTACACCTTC.